The 16 T cell receptor beta chains below were found in one sample sequenced in a study of CD8 T cells in ankylosing spondylitis. Study-level points and caveats: The study identified a TCR beta motif of eight highly homologous variants that appeared characteristic of ankylosing spondylitis blood.

No antigen has been identified for these receptors. TCRdb passed the 5' RACE reads through MiXCR, listing each CDR3 protein once. This table has hundreds of thousands of distinct CDR3 sequences, roughly a quarter appearing once. Sequenced sample: blood, either unsorted or a sorted T cell fraction (not recorded which). Receptors originate from a male donor with ankylosing spondylitis.

In this sample, this clonotype turned up once. The chain uses TRBV6-1 and TRBJ2-3, with D unresolved. This CDR3 is built from 12 residues. The germline CDR1 and CDR2 sequences are MNHNS and SASEGT. V dropped 7 bases and J dropped 5 bases, with 10 bases sitting between them. The CDR3 spells CASIQPRDTQYF. In nucleotides, the CDR3 is TGTGCCAGCATTCAGCCCAGAGATACGCAGTATTTT.

The chain has TRBV6-1 and TRBJ1-1, with D uncertain. The CDR3 is 14 residues long. The V gene's germline CDR1 is MNHNS and CDR2 SASEGT. V lost 8 bases and J 3 bases, leaving 16 bases between the germline ends. CDR3 sequence reads: CASAQRQAYTEAFF. The DNA for the CDR3 is TGTGCCAGCGCCCAACGCCAGGCCTACACTGAAGCTTTCTTT.

The chain is built from TRBV2 and TRBJ2-1, with D uncertain. Germline V lookup: CDR1 SNHLY, CDR2 FYNNEI. Trimming shortened V by 5 bases and J by 11 bases, and 19 bases separated the two germline ends. The CDR3 length is 14 residues. The CDR3 here is CASSLGIWPEKQFF. DNA of the CDR3: TGTGCCAGCAGTTTGGGGATTTGGCCCGAGAAGCAGTTCTTC.

This clonotype has just a few counts. The rearrangement links TRBV4-1 to TRBJ1-6; D perhaps matches TRBD1 (5 bases). V dropped 7 bases and J dropped 7 bases, with 14 bases sitting between them. The germline V gene encodes CDR1 MGHRA and CDR2 YSYEKL. The CDR3 spans 14 residues. The CDR3 DNA sequence: TGCGCCAGCAACCGGGGCTTTTCCAATTCACCCCTCCACTTT. Encoded protein: CASNRGFSNSPLHF.

This clonotype showed up just a few times. The chain recombines TRBV3-1 with TRBJ2-1; TRBD2 matches 11 bases. The V gene end was trimmed by 4 bases and the J gene end by 6 bases; junction bases not matched to a gene: 8. The CDR3 has 16 residues. Germline V gene lookup returns CDR1 LGHDT and CDR2 YNNKEL (reference sequence). The CDR3 nucleotides are TGTGCCAGCAGCCCCTCACTAGCGGGAGTTCGCAATGAGCAGTTCTTC. It specifies CASSPSLAGVRNEQFF.

The table lists this clonotype with many counts. The gene calls are TRBV2 and TRBJ1-1; a weak D match, TRBD1 (5 bases). CDR1 SNHLY and CDR2 FYNNEI come from the germline V gene. CDR3 length equals 13 residues. The V and J ends lost 0 bases and 9 bases respectively, with 11 bases between them. The CDR3 DNA sequence: TGTGCCAGCAGTGAAGCCCCCGACAGAAAAGCTTTCTTT. Its translation: CASSEAPDRKAFF.

This chain joins TRBV30 and TRBJ1-1, with no clear D. Germline V gene data show CDR1 as GTSNPN and CDR2 as SVGIG (reference sequence). V lost 0 bases to trimming and J lost 3 bases, with 8 bases between them. CDR3 size: 13 residues. The CDR3 sequence is CAWSVRQYTEAFF. The CDR3 DNA reads TGTGCCTGGAGTGTACGACAATACACTGAAGCTTTCTTT.

This chain joins TRBV5-5 and TRBJ2-1; D uncertain. This CDR3 is built from 14 residues. Germline V gives CDR1 SGHKS, CDR2 YYEKEE (reference sequence). V lost 4 bases, J lost 6 bases, and 14 bases lay in between. CDR3 residues: CASSPTVAPNEQFF. CDR3 nucleotide sequence: TGTGCCAGCAGCCCCACAGTGGCCCCCAATGAGCAGTTCTTC.

This clonotype showed up just a few times. The V gene is TRBV20-1, the J gene TRBJ1-1; D gene unclear. Germline lookup yields CDR1 DFQATT and CDR2 SNEGSKA (reference sequence). The CDR3 is 12 amino acids. V was cut by 6 bases and J by 3 bases, with 11 bases left in between. CDR3 coding DNA: TGCAGTGCCAGTTCACAGTACACTGAAGCTTTCTTT. Its protein product is CSASSQYTEAFF.

V usage is TRBV7-2 and J usage is TRBJ2-1; the D gene is possibly TRBD2 (6 bases). This CDR3 has 16 residues. Trimming pared 0 bases from V and 4 bases from J, leaving 13 bases between. Per germline, CDR1 SGHTA and CDR2 FQGNSA. The CDR3 sequence: CASSLALGGGYNEQFF. The CDR3 DNA follows: TGTGCCAGCAGCTTAGCTCTTGGGGGAGGTTACAATGAGCAGTTCTTC.

This clonotype occurred a few times. This chain links TRBV20-1 with TRBJ2-3; either TRBD1 or TRBD2 may fit D (5 bases each). The CDR3 has 14 amino acids. Trimming cost V 2 bases and J 1 base, with 10 bases left between them. Germline V gives CDR1 DFQATT, CDR2 SNEGSKA (reference sequence). The CDR3, as DNA: TGCAGTGCTAGACTGACGGGACGCACAGATACGCAGTATTTT. Its translation is CSARLTGRTDTQYF.

The chain employs TRBV18 and TRBJ2-2, with D perhaps TRBD2 (5 bases). Germline CDR1 reads KGHSH; CDR2 reads LQKENI. The length of the CDR3 is 15 residues. V lost 1 base, J lost 2 bases, and 8 bases lay in between. The CDR3 sequence: CASSPRGQNTGELFF. CDR3 in DNA: TGTGCCAGCTCACCACGCGGGCAAAACACCGGGGAGCTGTTTTTT.

The chain couples TRBV6-1 to TRBJ1-5; D not certain. CDR3 length: 14 amino acids. V gave up 2 bases and J gave up 5 bases, with 10 bases separating them. Germline V gene sequence: CDR1 MNHNS, CDR2 SASEGT. The CDR3 region is CASSEPRIDQPQHF. The CDR3 nucleotides are TGTGCCAGCAGTGAACCGCGGATTGATCAGCCCCAGCATTTT.

The chain links TRBV20-1 to TRBJ2-5, with TRBD1 as a possible D gene (6 bases). With 0 bases removed from V and 9 bases from J, the gap between germline ends came to 20 bases. The CDR3 sequence is 15 residues long. Germline CDR1 DFQATT, CDR2 SNEGSKA (reference sequence). The CDR3 bases are TGCAGTGCTAGAGAAAGGGACACCCCCAAGAGGGCCCAGTACTTC. Its translation: CSARERDTPKRAQYF.

The V gene is TRBV12-3 or TRBV12-4, the J gene TRBJ2-1, with D possibly being TRBD2 (6 bases). Trimming removed 6 bases from V and 0 bases from J, with 12 bases in between. The CDR3 spans 15 residues. The DNA of the CDR3 is TGTGCCAGCAGGAAGCGGGCTAGCTCCTACAATGAGCAGTTCTTC. Its protein is CASRKRASSYNEQFF.

V gene TRBV4-2 combines with J gene TRBJ2-5; weak D call: TRBD1 (5 bases). Germline assignment: CDR1 LGHNA and CDR2 YNFKEQ. V was pared by 0 bases and J by 4 bases, with 21 bases between. The CDR3 length is 18 residues. CDR3 nucleotides: TGTGCCAGCAGCCAAGATTGGGCAGGGCAGGTCTACGTAGAGACCCAGTACTTC. It is translated as CASSQDWAGQVYVETQYF.